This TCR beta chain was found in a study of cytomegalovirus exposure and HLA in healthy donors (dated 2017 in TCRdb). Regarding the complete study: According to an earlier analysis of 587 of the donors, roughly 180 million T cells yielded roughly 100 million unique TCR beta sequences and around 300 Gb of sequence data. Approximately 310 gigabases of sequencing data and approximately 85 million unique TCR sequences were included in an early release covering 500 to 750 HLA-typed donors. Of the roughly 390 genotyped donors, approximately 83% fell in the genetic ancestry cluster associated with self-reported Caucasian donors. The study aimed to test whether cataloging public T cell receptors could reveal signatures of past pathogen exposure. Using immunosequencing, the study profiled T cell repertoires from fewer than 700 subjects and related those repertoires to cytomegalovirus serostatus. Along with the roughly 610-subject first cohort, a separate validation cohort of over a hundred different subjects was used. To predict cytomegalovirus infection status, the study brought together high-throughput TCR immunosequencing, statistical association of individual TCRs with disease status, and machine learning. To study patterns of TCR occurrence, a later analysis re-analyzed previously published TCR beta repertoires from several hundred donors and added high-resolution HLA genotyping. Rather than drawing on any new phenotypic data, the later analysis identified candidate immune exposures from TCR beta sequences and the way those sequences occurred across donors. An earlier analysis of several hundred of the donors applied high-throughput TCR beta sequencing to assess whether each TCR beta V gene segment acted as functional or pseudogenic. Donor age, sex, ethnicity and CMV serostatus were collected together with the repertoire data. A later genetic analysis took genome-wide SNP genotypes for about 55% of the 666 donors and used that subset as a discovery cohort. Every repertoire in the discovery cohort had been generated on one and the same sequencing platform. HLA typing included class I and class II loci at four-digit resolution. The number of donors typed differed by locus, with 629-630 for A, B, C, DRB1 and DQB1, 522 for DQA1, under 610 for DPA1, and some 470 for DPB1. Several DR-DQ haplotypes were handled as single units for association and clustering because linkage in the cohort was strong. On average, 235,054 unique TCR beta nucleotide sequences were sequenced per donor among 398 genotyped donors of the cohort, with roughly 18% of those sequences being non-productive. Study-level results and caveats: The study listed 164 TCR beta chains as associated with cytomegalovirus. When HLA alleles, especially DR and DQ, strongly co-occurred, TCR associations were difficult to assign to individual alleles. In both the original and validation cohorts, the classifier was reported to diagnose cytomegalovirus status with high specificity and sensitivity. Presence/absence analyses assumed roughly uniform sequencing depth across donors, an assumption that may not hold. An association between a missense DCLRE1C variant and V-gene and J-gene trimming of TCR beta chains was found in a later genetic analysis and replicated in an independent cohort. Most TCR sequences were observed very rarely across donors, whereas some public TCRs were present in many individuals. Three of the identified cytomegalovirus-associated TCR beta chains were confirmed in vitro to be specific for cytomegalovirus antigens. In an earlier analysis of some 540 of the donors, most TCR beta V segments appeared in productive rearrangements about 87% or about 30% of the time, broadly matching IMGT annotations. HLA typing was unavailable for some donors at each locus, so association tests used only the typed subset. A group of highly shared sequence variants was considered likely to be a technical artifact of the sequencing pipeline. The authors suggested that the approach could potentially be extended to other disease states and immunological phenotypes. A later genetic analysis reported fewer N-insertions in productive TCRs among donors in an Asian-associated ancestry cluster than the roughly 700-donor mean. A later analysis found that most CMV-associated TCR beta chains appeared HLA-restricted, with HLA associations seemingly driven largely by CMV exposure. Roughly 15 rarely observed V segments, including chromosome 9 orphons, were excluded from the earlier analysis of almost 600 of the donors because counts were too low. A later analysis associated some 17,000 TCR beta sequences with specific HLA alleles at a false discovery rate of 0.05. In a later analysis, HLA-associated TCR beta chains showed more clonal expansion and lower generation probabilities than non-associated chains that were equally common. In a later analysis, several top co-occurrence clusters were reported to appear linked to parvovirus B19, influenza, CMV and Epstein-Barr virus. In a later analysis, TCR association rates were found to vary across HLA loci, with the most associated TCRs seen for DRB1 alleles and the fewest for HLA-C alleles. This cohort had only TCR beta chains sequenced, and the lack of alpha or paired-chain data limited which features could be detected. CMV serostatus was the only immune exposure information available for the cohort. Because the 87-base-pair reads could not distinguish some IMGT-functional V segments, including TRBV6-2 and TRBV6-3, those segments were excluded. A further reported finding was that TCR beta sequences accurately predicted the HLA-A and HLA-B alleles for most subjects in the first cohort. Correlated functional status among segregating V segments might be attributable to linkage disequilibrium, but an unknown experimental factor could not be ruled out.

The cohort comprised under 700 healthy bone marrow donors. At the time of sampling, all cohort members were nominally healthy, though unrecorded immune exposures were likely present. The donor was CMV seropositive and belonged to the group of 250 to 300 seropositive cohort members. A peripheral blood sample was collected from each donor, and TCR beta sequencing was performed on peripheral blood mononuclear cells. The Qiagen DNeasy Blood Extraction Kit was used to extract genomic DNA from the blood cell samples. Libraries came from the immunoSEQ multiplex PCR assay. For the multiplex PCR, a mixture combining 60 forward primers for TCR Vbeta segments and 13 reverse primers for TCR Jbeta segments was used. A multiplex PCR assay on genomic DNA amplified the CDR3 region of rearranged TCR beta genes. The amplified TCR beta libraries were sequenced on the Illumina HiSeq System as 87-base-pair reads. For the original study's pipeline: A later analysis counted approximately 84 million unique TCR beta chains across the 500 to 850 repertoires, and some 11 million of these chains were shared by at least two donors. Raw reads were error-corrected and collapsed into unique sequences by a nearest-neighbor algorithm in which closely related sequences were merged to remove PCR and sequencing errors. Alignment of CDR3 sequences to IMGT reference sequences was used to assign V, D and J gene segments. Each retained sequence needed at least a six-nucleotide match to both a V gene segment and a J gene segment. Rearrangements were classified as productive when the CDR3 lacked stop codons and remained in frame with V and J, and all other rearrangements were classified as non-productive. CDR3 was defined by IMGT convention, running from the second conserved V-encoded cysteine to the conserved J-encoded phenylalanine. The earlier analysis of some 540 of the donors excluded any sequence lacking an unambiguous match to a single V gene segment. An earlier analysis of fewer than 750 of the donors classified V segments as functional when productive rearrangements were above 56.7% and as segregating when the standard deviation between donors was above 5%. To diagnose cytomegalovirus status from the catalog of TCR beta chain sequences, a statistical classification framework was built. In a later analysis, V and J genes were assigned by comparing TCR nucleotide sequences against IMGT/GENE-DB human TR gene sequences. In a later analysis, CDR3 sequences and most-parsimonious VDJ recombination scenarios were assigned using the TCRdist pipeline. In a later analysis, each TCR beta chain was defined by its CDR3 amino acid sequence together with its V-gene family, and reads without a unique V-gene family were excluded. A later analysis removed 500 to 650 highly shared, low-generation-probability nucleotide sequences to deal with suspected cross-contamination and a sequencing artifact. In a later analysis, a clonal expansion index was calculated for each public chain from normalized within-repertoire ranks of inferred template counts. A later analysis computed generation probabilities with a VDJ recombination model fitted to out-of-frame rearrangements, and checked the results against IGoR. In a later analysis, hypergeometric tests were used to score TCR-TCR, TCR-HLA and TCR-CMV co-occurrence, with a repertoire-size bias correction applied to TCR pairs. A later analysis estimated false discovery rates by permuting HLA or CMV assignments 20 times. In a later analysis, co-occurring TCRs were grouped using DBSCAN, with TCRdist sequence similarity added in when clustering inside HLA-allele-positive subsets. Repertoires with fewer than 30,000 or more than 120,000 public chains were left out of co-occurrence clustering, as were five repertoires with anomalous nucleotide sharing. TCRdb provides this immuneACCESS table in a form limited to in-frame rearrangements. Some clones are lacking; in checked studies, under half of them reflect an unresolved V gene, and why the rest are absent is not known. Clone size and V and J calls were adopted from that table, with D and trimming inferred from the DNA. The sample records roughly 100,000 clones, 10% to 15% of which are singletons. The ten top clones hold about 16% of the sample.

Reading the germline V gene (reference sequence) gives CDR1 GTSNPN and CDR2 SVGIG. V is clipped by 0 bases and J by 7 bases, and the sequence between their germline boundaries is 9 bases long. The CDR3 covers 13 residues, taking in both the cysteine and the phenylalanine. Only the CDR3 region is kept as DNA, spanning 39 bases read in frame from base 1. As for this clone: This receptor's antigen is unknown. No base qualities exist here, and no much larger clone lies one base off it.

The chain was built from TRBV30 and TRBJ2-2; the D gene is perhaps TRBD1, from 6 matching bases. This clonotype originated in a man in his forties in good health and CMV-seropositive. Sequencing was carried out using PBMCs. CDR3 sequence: CAWSVGASGELFF. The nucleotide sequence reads TGTGCCTGGAGTGTGGGGGCTAGCGGGGAGCTGTTTTTT.